The 3 T cell receptor beta chains in this list originate from one sample, sequenced in a study of blood T cell repertoires in COVID-19. TCRdb's copy holds only in-frame clones and misses some; the assay was immunoSEQ multiplex PCR. This table has around 250,000 clones, approximately 92% appearing once. Sequencing was done on a sample of peripheral blood. The receptors originated from a middle-aged woman who had recovered from COVID-19.

The rearrangement joins TRBV5-6 to TRBJ2-5; the D gene is possibly TRBD1 (6 bases). The germline V and J ends were trimmed by 3 bases and 5 bases, with 14 bases remaining between them. The CDR3 has 14 residues. CDR1 and CDR2 (germline): SGHDT, YYEEEE. CDR3 nucleotide sequence: TGTGCCAGCAGCTCTCCAGGGGCGGGTGAGACCCAGTACTTC. Translating gives CASSSPGAGETQYF.

With respect to this clone: Other DNA sequences of this sample code for an identical CDR3. This chain uses TRBV28 with TRBJ2-3; D is uncertain. V gave up 2 bases and J gave up 1 base, with 4 bases separating them. The CDR3 is 13 residues long. The V gene's germline CDR1 is MDHEN and CDR2 SYDVKM. The DNA for the CDR3 is TGTGCCAGCAGTTTACGGGGCACAGATACGCAGTATTTT. This codes for CASSLRGTDTQYF. Combining the CDR3 with reference TRBV28 and TRBJ2-3 gives the whole variable domain DVKVTQSSRYLVKRTGEKVFLECVQDMDHENMFWYRQDPGLGLRLIYFSYDVKMKEKGDIPEGYSVSREKKERFSLILESASTNQTSMYLCASSLRGTDTQYFGPGTRLTVL.

The chain uses TRBV2 and TRBJ2-3, with D perhaps matching TRBD2 (6 bases). The CDR3 spans 14 residues. CDR1 and CDR2 (germline): SNHLY, FYNNEI. The V end lost 3 bases, the J end lost 4 bases, and 11 bases lay between the germline ends. In DNA, the CDR3 is TGTGCCAGCAGTGACCATACTAGCCCAGATACGCAGTATTTT. Amino acid sequence: CASSDHTSPDTQYF.